A single sample gave rise to the 22 T cell receptor beta chains below, sequenced in a study of blood T cell repertoires in COVID-19. Assay: immunoSEQ multiplex PCR; the TCRdb copy retains only in-frame clones and omits some. The repertoire holds about 300,000 clones, with about 88% as singletons. Sequenced input: peripheral blood. These receptors all come from a man in his 70s with acute or convalescent COVID-19.

This chain uses TRBV11-2 with TRBJ2-4; 15 nucleotides match TRBD2. Germline CDR1 and CDR2: SGHAT and FQNNGV. CDR3 length: 19 amino acids. V trimming: 5 bases; J trimming: 0 bases; junction bases outside the gene matches: 8. The CDR3 DNA sequence: TGTGCCAGCAGCCCGGGACTAGCGGGGGGCCGTCTAGCCAAAAACATTCAGTACTTC. It is translated as CASSPGLAGGRLAKNIQYF.

The V call is TRBV19, the J call TRBJ2-7; the match to TRBD1 covers 8 bases. The germline V gene encodes CDR1 LNHDA and CDR2 SQIVND (reference sequence). The length of the CDR3 is 12 residues. The V segment lost 5 bases and the J segment 5 bases; nucleotides outside the gene matches: 2. The CDR3 loop reads CASSPGGDEQYF. In DNA, the CDR3 is TGTGCCAGTAGTCCAGGGGGCGACGAGCAGTACTTC. The full variable domain, in which reference TRBV19 and TRBJ2-7 provide the parts outside the CDR3, is DGGITQSPKYLFRKEGQNVTLSCEQNLNHDAMYWYRQDPGQGLRLIYYSQIVNDFQKGDIAEGYSVSREKKESFPLTVTSAQKNPTAFYLCASSPGGDEQYFGPGTRLTVT.

The V call is TRBV5-4, the J call TRBJ1-4, with 9 bases fitting TRBD1. The V gene end was trimmed by 1 base and the J gene end by 8 bases; junction bases not matched to a gene: 6. CDR1 is SGHNT and CDR2 is YYREEE in the germline V gene (reference sequence). The CDR3 has 15 amino acids. DNA for the CDR3: TGTGCCAGCAGCTTGTTCGGGACAGGGAGAGAAAAACTGTTTTTT. As protein: CASSLFGTGREKLFF.

This clone was seen only a few times. As DNA, the CDR3 is TGTGCCAGCAGACTCCTGACAGGAGAGACCCAGTACTTC. This gives the protein CASRLLTGETQYF. J is TRBJ2-5 and V is TRBV7-9; tentatively, D is TRBD1 (6 bases). CDR1 and CDR2 from the germline V gene are SEHNR and FQNEAQ (reference sequence). Trimming stripped 6 bases from V and 4 bases from J, with 12 bases between. This CDR3 comprises 13 residues.

The chain uses TRBV5-1 and TRBJ2-7; 7 nucleotides line up with TRBD2. The CDR3 runs to 15 residues. The germline gives CDR1 SGHRS, CDR2 YFSETQ. The trim removed 0 bases at V and 1 base at J, leaving 4 bases unmatched. This CDR3 is CASSLAPSGSYEQYF. The CDR3 DNA follows: TGCGCCAGCAGCTTGGCGCCTAGCGGTTCCTACGAGCAGTACTTC.

The chain recombines TRBV4-1 with TRBJ1-5; D uncertain. The germline CDR1 and CDR2 sequences are MGHRA and YSYEKL. CDR3 length: 16 amino acids. Trimming removed 0 bases from V and 4 bases from J, with 13 bases in between. The CDR3 region is CASSQESLGRNQPQHF. CDR3 coding DNA: TGCGCCAGCAGCCAAGAAAGCTTGGGCAGGAATCAGCCCCAGCATTTT.

This CDR3 is CASSLEGDPEQFF. The CDR3 nucleotides read TGTGCCAGCAGTTTAGAGGGGGATCCTGAGCAGTTCTTC. The chain joins TRBV12-3 or TRBV12-4 to TRBJ2-1; maybe TRBD1 (6 bases). The germline V and J ends were trimmed by 1 base and 9 bases, with 10 bases remaining between them. The CDR3 sequence is 13 residues long.

The chain is built from TRBV5-1 and TRBJ1-6, with a tentative D call TRBD1 (5 bases). The length of the CDR3 is 16 residues. The germline V and J ends were trimmed by 3 bases and 4 bases, with 14 bases remaining between them. Germline V gene sequence: CDR1 SGHRS, CDR2 YFSETQ. The CDR3 is CASSSSGQGYNSPLHF. In DNA, the CDR3 is TGCGCCAGCAGCTCGAGTGGACAAGGATATAATTCACCCCTCCACTTT.

The V and J genes are TRBV10-3 and TRBJ2-4, with a possible D match to TRBD1 (5 bases). CDR1 and CDR2 from the germline V gene are ENHRY and SYGVKD. The CDR3 spans 14 residues. With 3 bases removed from V and 6 bases from J, the gap between germline ends came to 12 bases. CDR3 bases: TGTGCCATCAGTGAATTAGGGGAAGGAAACATTCAGTACTTC. Protein: CAISELGEGNIQYF.

This clone occurred once. The rearrangement uses TRBV5-1 and TRBJ2-1; TRBD2 agrees at 7 bases. V shed 4 bases and J 3 bases; nucleotides not matched to a gene: 13. The CDR3 runs 17 residues. The germline gives CDR1 SGHRS, CDR2 YFSETQ. CDR3 DNA: TGCGCCAGCAGCCCCCAGTACCCAGCGGGGATCTACAATGAGCAGTTCTTC. Translating gives CASSPQYPAGIYNEQFF.

CDR3 coding DNA: TGTGCCAGCAGTACCGGACTAGCGGGAGTTGAGACCCAGTACTTC. Protein: CASSTGLAGVETQYF. This rearrangement joins TRBV6-2 or TRBV6-3 to TRBJ2-5, with 13 bases that match TRBD2. V was pared by 5 bases and J by 5 bases, with 5 bases of the junction left unmatched. Germline-derived CDR1 and CDR2 are MNHEY and SVGEGT. The CDR3 contains 15 residues.

This chain connects TRBV3-1 (or the pseudogene TRBV3-2) to TRBJ2-5; D is undetermined. The germline V and J ends were trimmed by 4 bases and 5 bases, with 11 bases remaining between them. This CDR3 has 13 amino acids. Germline-derived CDR1 and CDR2 are LGHDT and YNNKEL (reference sequence). Here the CDR3 reads CASSLISRETQYF. The CDR3 bases are TGTGCCAGCAGCCTAATCTCGAGGGAGACCCAGTACTTC.

J is TRBJ2-7 and V is TRBV7-2; 8 bases align to TRBD1. Germline assignment: CDR1 SGHTA and CDR2 FQGNSA. The CDR3 consists of 14 residues. After removal of 5 bases from V and 3 bases from J, the junction contained 6 bases not matched to a gene. The CDR3 DNA sequence: TGTGCCAGCAGCGCGACAGGGGCCCACTACGAGCAGTACTTC. Translating it yields CASSATGAHYEQYF.

The V call is TRBV5-6, the J call TRBJ2-7, with 11 bases lining up with TRBD1. Trimming cost V 4 bases and J 7 bases; bases outside gene matches: 10. Germline V gene data show CDR1 as SGHDT and CDR2 as YYEEEE. This CDR3 is 15 amino acids long. Here the CDR3 reads CASSPGQGGFREQYF. CDR3 in DNA: TGTGCCAGCAGCCCGGGACAGGGGGGGTTTCGGGAGCAGTACTTC. The variable domain in full, completed from reference TRBV5-6 and TRBJ2-7, reads DAGVTQSPTHLIKTRGQQVTLRCSPKSGHDTVSWYQQALGQGPQFIFQYYEEEERQRGNFPDRFSGHQFPNYSSELNVNALLLGDSALYLCASSPGQGGFREQYFGPGTRLTVT.

The CDR3 nucleotides are TGTGCCAGCAGTTACCTACAAGGGGGGGTTGAAGCTTTCTTT. Residues: CASSYLQGGVEAFF. The V gene is TRBV6-5, the J gene TRBJ1-1, with D perhaps matching TRBD1 (6 bases). Between the trimmed V and J ends, which lost 2 bases and 7 bases, there was a span of 14 bases. Germline V gene data show CDR1 as MNHEY and CDR2 as SVGAGI. This CDR3 contains 14 residues.

The chain links TRBV3-1 (or the pseudogene TRBV3-2) to TRBJ1-4, with 9 bases that match TRBD1. Germline-derived CDR1 and CDR2 are LGHDT and YNNKEL (reference sequence). The length of the CDR3 is 15 residues. V was pared by 3 bases and J by 7 bases, with 6 bases of the junction left unmatched. CDR3 sequence reads: CASSHPTGGTEKLFF. In DNA, the CDR3 is TGTGCCAGCAGCCATCCGACAGGGGGGACTGAAAAACTGTTTTTT.

J is TRBJ1-3 and V is TRBV19, with D perhaps TRBD1 (6 bases). The germline gives CDR1 LNHDA, CDR2 SQIVND (reference sequence). V lost 5 bases to trimming and J lost 2 bases, with 13 bases between them. This CDR3 has 15 amino acids. CDR3 protein: CASSPRQVPGNTIYF. In DNA, the CDR3 is TGTGCCAGTAGTCCGCGACAGGTACCTGGAAACACCATATATTTT.

The J gene is TRBJ2-7, the V gene TRBV7-9; unclear D gene. V lost 2 bases, J lost 6 bases, and 11 bases lay in between. The CDR3 totals 13 residues. Germline CDR1 is SEHNR and CDR2 is FQNEAQ (reference sequence). The CDR3 here is CASSLISVSEQYF. The DNA for the CDR3 is TGTGCCAGCAGCTTAATTTCTGTGAGCGAGCAGTACTTC. Full variable domain (rest looked up from reference TRBV7-9 and TRBJ2-7): DTGVSQNPRHKITKRGQNVTFRCDPISEHNRLYWYRQTLGQGPEFLTYFQNEAQLEKSRLLSDRFSAERPKGSFSTLEIQRTEQGDSAMYLCASSLISVSEQYFGPGTRLTVT.

The chain is built from TRBV14 and TRBJ1-6; possibly TRBD1 for D (5 bases). Germline V CDR1 and CDR2: SGHDN, FVKESK. Between the trimmed V and J ends, which lost 5 bases and 5 bases, there was a span of 7 bases. There are 13 residues in the CDR3. This CDR3 reads CASSGHNNSPLHF. The CDR3 nucleotides are TGTGCCAGCAGCGGACATAATAATTCACCCCTCCACTTT.

The V and J genes are TRBV5-1 and TRBJ1-2; D is perhaps TRBD1 (6 bases). CDR3 length: 15 residues. The germline V gene has CDR1 SGHRS and CDR2 YFSETQ. V shed 0 bases and J shed 6 bases, with 15 bases lying between them. The CDR3 sequence: CASSLVGQRTNGYTF. The DNA for the CDR3 is TGCGCCAGCAGCTTGGTCGGACAGAGAACGAATGGCTACACCTTC.

V is TRBV6-5 and J is TRBJ2-3; TRBD2 might be the D (5 bases). Germline CDR1 and CDR2: MNHEY and SVGAGI. Trimming left V 6 bases short and J 5 bases short, with 18 bases between. The CDR3 contains 15 residues. The CDR3 sequence is CASRRTFSVKDTQYF. CDR3 sequence (DNA): TGTGCCAGCAGAAGGACTTTTAGCGTAAAAGATACGCAGTATTTT.

The CDR3 spells CASSQDRGGNGDTIYF. CDR3 coding DNA: TGTGCCAGCAGCCAAGATCGGGGAGGGAATGGGGACACCATATATTTT. V usage is TRBV4-2 and J usage is TRBJ1-3, with D uncertain. Looked up from germline, CDR1 is LGHNA and CDR2 is YNFKEQ. The V gene lost 0 bases and the J gene lost 8 bases, with 17 bases spanning the gap. The CDR3 covers 16 residues.